A single sample gave rise to the 22 T cell receptor beta chains below, sequenced in a study of TIL therapy for anti-PD-1-resistant metastatic lung cancer. The immunoSEQ assay was v3. Clones were sequenced by immunoSEQ multiplex PCR, and TCRdb holds only the in-frame ones, with some missing. The sample consists of 10,000 to 12,000 clones, 50% to 65% of them appearing once. As for time point: pre-treatment sample, taken before nivolumab and TIL therapy. The tumor samples were excised metastases, mostly pleural nodules or supraclavicular lymph nodes. This specimen was tumor tissue, taken at baseline. Receptor source: a person between 25 and 79 years old with non-small cell lung cancer.

The chain combines TRBV15 with TRBJ1-2; D is undetermined. V gave up 0 bases and J gave up 4 bases, with 6 bases separating them. Germline V gene lookup returns CDR1 LNHNV and CDR2 YYDKDF (reference sequence). The CDR3 is 13 amino acids. The CDR3 DNA reads as TGTGCCACCAGCAGAGATAACGGCTATGGCTACACCTTC. It encodes CATSRDNGYGYTF. The whole variable domain, remainder taken from reference TRBV15 and TRBJ1-2, is DAMVIQNPRYQVTQFGKPVTLSCSQTLNHNVMYWYQQKSSQAPKLLFHYYDKDFNNEADTPDNFQSRRPNTSFCFLDIRSPGLGDTAMYLCATSRDNGYGYTFGSGTRLTVV.

The chain couples TRBV7-2 to TRBJ2-2; possible D gene TRBD1, 6 bases. The germline gives CDR1 SGHTA, CDR2 FQGNSA. The V end was cut by 5 bases, the J end by 0 bases, with 7 bases between. The length of the CDR3 is 14 residues. CDR3 sequence (DNA): TGTGCCAGCAGCAGGGACACGAACACCGGGGAGCTGTTTTTT. It is translated as CASSRDTNTGELFF.

The DNA of the CDR3 is TGTGCCAGCAGCTCCCTGGTAGGGCTAGCGGGAGGTTCAGATACGCAGTATTTT. This sequence encodes CASSSLVGLAGGSDTQYF. V is TRBV11-2 and J is TRBJ2-3, with 11 bases fitting TRBD2. V lost 4 bases and J lost 4; bases outside the gene matches: 13. Germline V CDR1 and CDR2: SGHAT, FQNNGV. This CDR3 region has 18 residues.

This clone was observed a handful of times. The V gene is TRBV28, the J gene TRBJ1-5; D is unclear. Germline lookup yields CDR1 MDHEN and CDR2 SYDVKM. This CDR3 has 13 residues. The germline V and J ends were trimmed by 10 bases and 6 bases, with 16 bases remaining between them. DNA of the CDR3: TGTGCCACCCGCCGGGGTACGCGTCAGCCCCAGCATTTT. It specifies CATRRGTRQPQHF.

V gene TRBV7-6 combines with J gene TRBJ2-7, with D unclear. Germline-derived CDR1 and CDR2 are SGHVS and FNYEAQ. The CDR3 is 15 amino acids. Trimming removed 0 bases from V and 7 bases from J, with 16 bases in between. The CDR3 is CASSLAASEYGEQYF. The CDR3, as DNA: TGTGCCAGCAGCTTAGCAGCGTCTGAATATGGTGAGCAGTACTTC.

A single count supports this clone. V gene TRBV7-8 combines with J gene TRBJ2-5; TRBD2 is a possible D gene (6 bases). The J call is in doubt because the DNA end fits TRBJ2-7 better. Germline CDR1 and CDR2: SGHVS and FQNEAQ. The CDR3 extends over 16 amino acids. In DNA form, the CDR3 reads TGTGCCAGCAGCCCGGGGCCGACTAGAGAATCCTACGAGCAGTACTTC. It codes for CASSPGPTRESYEQYF.

Judged by abundance, this clone is medium-sized (0.01 to 0.1%). The chain uses TRBV27 and TRBJ2-1, with D perhaps matching TRBD2 (6 bases). CDR1 and CDR2 (germline): MNHEY, SMNVEV (reference sequence). This CDR3 has 14 residues. Between the trimmed V and J ends, which lost 3 bases and 2 bases, there was a span of 8 bases. The CDR3 spells CASSFGGTYNEQFF. The CDR3 bases are TGTGCCAGCAGTTTCGGCGGGACCTACAATGAGCAGTTCTTC.

This clone was counted between two and nine times. The genes are TRBV19 and TRBJ2-7, with D perhaps TRBD2 (6 bases). CDR1 is LNHDA, CDR2 SQIVND, per germline (reference sequence). V shed 8 bases and J shed 3 bases, with 11 bases lying between them. The CDR3 sequence is 12 residues long. CDR3 nucleotide sequence: TGTGCCAGTTCCGGGGGTGGCTACGAGCAGTACTTC. Its translation: CASSGGGYEQYF.

The chain employs TRBV5-1 and TRBJ1-1; 9 nucleotides line up with TRBD1. The CDR3 is 13 residues long. V lost 3 bases to trimming and J lost 5 bases; unmatched junction nucleotides: 2. Germline V CDR1 and CDR2: SGHRS, YFSETQ. The CDR3 protein is CASSWDRVTEAFF. For the CDR3, the DNA is TGCGCCAGCAGCTGGGACAGGGTAACTGAAGCTTTCTTT.

This clone was counted a single time. Compared with germline, one end of the junction differs, possibly owing to a read error. The V and J genes are TRBV18 and TRBJ2-2; no definite D call. This CDR3 is built from 14 residues. Per the germline V gene, CDR1 is KGHSH and CDR2 is LQKENI. CDR3: CASSPPSKTGELFF. The CDR3, as DNA: TGTGCCAGCTCACCACCGTCGAAAACCGGGGAGCTGTTTTTT. Full variable domain (outside the CDR3, taken from reference TRBV18 and TRBJ2-2): NAGVMQNPRHLVRRRGQEARLRCSPMKGHSHVYWYRQLPEEGLKFMVYLQKENIIDESGMPKERFSAEFPKEGPSILRIQQVVRGDSAAYFCASSPPSKTGELFFGEGSRLTVL.

This chain uses TRBV5-4 with TRBJ2-1, with TRBD1 as a possible D gene (6 bases). The CDR3 length is 14 residues. In germline, CDR1 is SGHNT, CDR2 YYREEE (reference sequence). Trimming shortened V by 0 bases and J by 6 bases, and 10 bases separated the two germline ends. CDR3 in DNA: TGTGCCAGCAGCTTGGGGGAAGGGGGCAATGAGCAGTTCTTC. Residues: CASSLGEGGNEQFF.

This clone has a handful of counts. The rearrangement uses TRBV7-8 and TRBJ2-7; D perhaps matches TRBD2 (5 bases). The germline V gene encodes CDR1 SGHVS and CDR2 FQNEAQ. The CDR3 runs 14 residues. With 4 bases removed from V and 0 bases from J, the gap between germline ends came to 10 bases. The CDR3 DNA is TGTGCCAGCAGCTACGGACTTATCTCCTACGAGCAGTACTTC. Protein: CASSYGLISYEQYF. Full variable domain (remainder filled in from reference TRBV7-8 and TRBJ2-7): GAGVSQSPRYKVAKRGQDVALRCDPISGHVSLFWYQQALGQGPEFLTYFQNEAQLDKSGLPSDRFFAERPEGSVSTLKIQRTQQEDSAVYLCASSYGLISYEQYFGPGTRLTVT.

The genes are TRBV4-1 and TRBJ2-2, with TRBD2 matching 12 bases. Germline lookup yields CDR1 MGHRA and CDR2 YSYEKL. The V and J ends lost 2 bases and 6 bases, in that order; junction bases with no gene match: 4. The CDR3 is 16 residues long. CDR3 region: CASSQLAGGQAGELFF. CDR3 nucleotide sequence: TGCGCCAGCAGCCAACTAGCGGGGGGGCAAGCCGGGGAGCTGTTTTTT.

With respect to this clone: Germline and junction disagree at one end, which may indicate a read error. The V gene is TRBV11-3, the J gene TRBJ2-1; 10 positions agree with TRBD2. Germline V CDR1 and CDR2: SGHNT, YENEEA. This CDR3 is 19 amino acids long. This CDR3 is CASSLGWLAGVNSHNEQFF. The CDR3 nucleotides are TGTGCCAGCAGCTTAGGATGGCTAGCGGGAGTTAACTCCCACAATGAGCAGTTCTTC.

There are a few counts of this clone. This rearrangement joins TRBV19 to TRBJ1-6; unclear D gene. This CDR3 has 14 residues. V lost 6 bases, J lost 3 bases, and 9 bases lay in between. Germline CDR1 LNHDA, CDR2 SQIVND (reference sequence). As DNA, the CDR3 is TGTGCCAGTAGCTTCGGGAGCTATAATTCACCCCTCCACTTT. Translated, it gives CASSFGSYNSPLHF.

A single count supports this clone. This chain links TRBV19 with TRBJ1-6; D is undetermined. Trimming removed 3 bases from V and 4 bases from J, with 7 bases in between. The germline gives CDR1 LNHDA, CDR2 SQIVND (reference sequence). This CDR3 is 14 amino acids long. The CDR3 region is CASSIPTYNSPLHF. The CDR3 nucleotides are TGTGCCAGTAGTATCCCGACTTATAATTCACCCCTCCACTTT.

The genes are TRBV4-1 and TRBJ2-7, with a possible D match to TRBD2 (7 bases). Germline-derived CDR1 and CDR2 are MGHRA and YSYEKL. V lost 4 bases to trimming and J lost 2 bases, with 21 bases between them. The CDR3 runs 17 residues. The CDR3 DNA sequence: TGCGCCAGCAGCCCGTCCGTAGGGGGAGGGCGGCCCTACGAGCAGTACTTC. This gives the protein CASSPSVGGGRPYEQYF.

This clone appeared a few times. The rearrangement uses TRBV6-1 and TRBJ1-6; no clear D gene. This CDR3 has 11 residues. Trimming took off 3 bases at V and 6 bases at J, with 0 bases between the two ends. Germline V gives CDR1 MNHNS, CDR2 SASEGT. The CDR3 region has the DNA TGTGCCAGCAGTGATAATTCACCCCTCCACTTT. Translation: CASSDNSPLHF.

The J gene is TRBJ2-5, the V gene TRBV11-3; 8 bases match TRBD1. The CDR3 has 13 residues. Germline V CDR1 and CDR2: SGHNT, YENEEA. With 9 bases clipped from V and 5 bases from J, the junction kept 8 bases outside the gene matches. DNA for the CDR3: TGTGCCAGTTCGACAGGGGTAGGGGAGACCCAGTACTTC. As protein: CASSTGVGETQYF.

By share of the sample, this clone is medium-sized (0.01 to 0.1%). The genes are TRBV11-3 and TRBJ2-3, with D possibly TRBD2 on 5 matching bases. V lost 7 bases, J lost 0 bases, and 14 bases lay in between. Germline V gives CDR1 SGHNT, CDR2 YENEEA. The CDR3 sequence is 15 residues long. CDR3 nucleotides: TGTGCCAGCACCCTCTTAGCGAAAAGCACAGATACGCAGTATTTT. Amino acid sequence: CASTLLAKSTDTQYF.

The chain is built from TRBV5-5 and TRBJ2-3; TRBD2 matches 8 bases. This CDR3 is built from 16 residues. V dropped 3 bases and J dropped 5; count of bases not matched to a gene: 11. CDR1 is SGHKS and CDR2 is YYEKEE in the germline V gene (reference sequence). The CDR3 loop reads CASSYHSGAGEDTQYF. DNA for the CDR3: TGTGCCAGCAGCTACCATAGCGGGGCGGGGGAAGATACGCAGTATTTT.

V and J are TRBV28 and TRBJ1-2; D uncertain. The CDR3 length is 14 residues. CDR1 is MDHEN, CDR2 SYDVKM, per germline. Trimming stripped 8 bases from V and 5 bases from J, with 18 bases between. The CDR3 DNA follows: TGTGCCAGCCTCAGCGGGTCCCTCCTTTATGGCTACACCTTC. This gives the protein CASLSGSLLYGYTF.